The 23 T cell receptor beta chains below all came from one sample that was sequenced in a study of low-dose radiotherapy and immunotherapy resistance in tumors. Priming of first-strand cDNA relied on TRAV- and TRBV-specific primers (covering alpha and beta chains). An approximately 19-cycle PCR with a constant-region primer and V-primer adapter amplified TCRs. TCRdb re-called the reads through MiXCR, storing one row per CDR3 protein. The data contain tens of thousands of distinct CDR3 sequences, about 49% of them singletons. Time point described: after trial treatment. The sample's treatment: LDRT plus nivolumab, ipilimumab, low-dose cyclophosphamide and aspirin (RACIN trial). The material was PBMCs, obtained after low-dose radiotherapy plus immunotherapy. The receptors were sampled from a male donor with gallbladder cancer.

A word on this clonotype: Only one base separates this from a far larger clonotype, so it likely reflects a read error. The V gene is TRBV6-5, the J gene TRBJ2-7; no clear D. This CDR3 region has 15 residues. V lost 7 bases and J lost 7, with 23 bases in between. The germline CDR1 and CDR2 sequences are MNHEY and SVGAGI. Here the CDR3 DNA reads TGTGCCAGCACCCCCCGCCGAAGCTCCTACAATGAGCAGTACTTC. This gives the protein CASTPRRSSYNEQYF.

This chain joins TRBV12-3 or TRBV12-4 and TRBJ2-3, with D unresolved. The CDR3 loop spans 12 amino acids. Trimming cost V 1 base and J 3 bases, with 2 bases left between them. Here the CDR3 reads CASSLVTDTQYF. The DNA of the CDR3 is TGTGCCAGCAGTTTAGTAACAGATACGCAGTATTTT.

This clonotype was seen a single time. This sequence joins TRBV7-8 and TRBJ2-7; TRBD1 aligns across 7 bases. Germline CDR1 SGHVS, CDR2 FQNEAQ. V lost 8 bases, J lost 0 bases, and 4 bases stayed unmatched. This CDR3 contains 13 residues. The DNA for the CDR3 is TGTGCCAGCCTAACAGGGGACTCCTACGAGCAGTACTTC. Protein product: CASLTGDSYEQYF.

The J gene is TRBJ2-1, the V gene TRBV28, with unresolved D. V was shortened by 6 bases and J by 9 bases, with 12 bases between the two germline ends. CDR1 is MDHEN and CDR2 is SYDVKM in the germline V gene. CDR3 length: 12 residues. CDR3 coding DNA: TGTGCCAGCAGCCCCCTGGGTAGTGAGCAGTTCTTC. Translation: CASSPLGSEQFF.

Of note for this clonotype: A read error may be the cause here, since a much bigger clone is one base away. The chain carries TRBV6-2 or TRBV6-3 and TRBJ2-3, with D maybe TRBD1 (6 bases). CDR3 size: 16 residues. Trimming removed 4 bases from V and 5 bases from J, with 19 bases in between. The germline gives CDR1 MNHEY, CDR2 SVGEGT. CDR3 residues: CASSFGTPLDRDTQYF. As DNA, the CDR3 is TGTGCCAGCAGTTTCGGGACACCTCTTGACAGAGATACGCAGTATTTT.

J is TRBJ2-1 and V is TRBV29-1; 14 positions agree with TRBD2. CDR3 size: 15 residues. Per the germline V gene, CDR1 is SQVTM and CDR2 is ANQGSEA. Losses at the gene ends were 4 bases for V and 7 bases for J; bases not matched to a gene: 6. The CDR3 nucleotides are TGCAGCGTTGGCTGGGGGACTAGCGGGGGAAATGAGCAGTTCTTC. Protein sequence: CSVGWGTSGGNEQFF.

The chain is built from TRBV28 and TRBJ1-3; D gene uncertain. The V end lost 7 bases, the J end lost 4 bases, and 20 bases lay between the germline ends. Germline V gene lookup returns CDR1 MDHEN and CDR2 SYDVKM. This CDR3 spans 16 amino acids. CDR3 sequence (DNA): TGTGCCAGCAAATCCCCGGCGGGATCTACCGGAAACACCATATATTTT. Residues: CASKSPAGSTGNTIYF.

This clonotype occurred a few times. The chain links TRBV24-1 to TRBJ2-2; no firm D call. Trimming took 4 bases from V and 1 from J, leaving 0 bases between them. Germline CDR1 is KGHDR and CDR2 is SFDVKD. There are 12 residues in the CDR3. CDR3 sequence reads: CATSENTGELFF. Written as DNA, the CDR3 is TGTGCCACCAGTGAGAACACCGGGGAGCTGTTTTTT.

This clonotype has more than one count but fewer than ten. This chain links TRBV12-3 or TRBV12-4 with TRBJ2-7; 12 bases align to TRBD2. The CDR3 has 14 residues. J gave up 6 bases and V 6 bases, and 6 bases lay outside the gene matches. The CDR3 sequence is CASRRGLAGPEQYF. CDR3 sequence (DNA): TGTGCCAGCAGAAGGGGACTAGCGGGCCCCGAGCAGTACTTC.

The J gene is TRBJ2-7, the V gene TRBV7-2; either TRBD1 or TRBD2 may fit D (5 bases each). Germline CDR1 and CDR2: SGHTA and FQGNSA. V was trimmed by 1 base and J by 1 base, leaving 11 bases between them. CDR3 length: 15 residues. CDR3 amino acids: CASSLGQGPSYEQYF. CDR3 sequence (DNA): TGTGCCAGCAGCTTAGGTCAGGGACCGTCCTACGAGCAGTACTTC.

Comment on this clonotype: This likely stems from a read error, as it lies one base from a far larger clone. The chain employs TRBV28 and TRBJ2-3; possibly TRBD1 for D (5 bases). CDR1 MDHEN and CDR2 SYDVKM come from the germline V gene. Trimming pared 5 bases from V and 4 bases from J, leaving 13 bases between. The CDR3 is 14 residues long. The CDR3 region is CASSAQGYADTQYF. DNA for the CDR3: TGTGCCAGCAGTGCCCAGGGTTATGCAGATACGCAGTATTTT.

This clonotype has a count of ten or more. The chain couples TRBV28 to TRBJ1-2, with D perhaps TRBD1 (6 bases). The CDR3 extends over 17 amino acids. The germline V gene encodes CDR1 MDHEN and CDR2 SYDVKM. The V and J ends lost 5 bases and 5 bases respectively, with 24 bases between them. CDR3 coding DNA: TGTGCCAGCAGTCTCGCCCTTCTCGTGGGGGGGCGGTATGGCTACACCTTC. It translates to CASSLALLVGGRYGYTF.

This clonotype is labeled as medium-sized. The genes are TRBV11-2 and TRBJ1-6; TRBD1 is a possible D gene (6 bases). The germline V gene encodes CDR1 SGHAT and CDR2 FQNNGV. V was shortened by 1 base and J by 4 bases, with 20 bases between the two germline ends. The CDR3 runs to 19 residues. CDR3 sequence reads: CASSLVRGPKLSYNSPLHF. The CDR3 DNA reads TGTGCCAGCAGCTTAGTTCGGGGGCCAAAACTATCGTATAATTCACCCCTCCACTTT.

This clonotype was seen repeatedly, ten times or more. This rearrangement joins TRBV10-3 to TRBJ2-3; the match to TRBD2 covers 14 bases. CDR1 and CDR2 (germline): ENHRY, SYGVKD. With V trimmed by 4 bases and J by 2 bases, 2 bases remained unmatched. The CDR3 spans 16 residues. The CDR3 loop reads CAISGLAGGLTDTQYF. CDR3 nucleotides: TGTGCCATCAGTGGACTAGCGGGGGGGCTCACAGATACGCAGTATTTT.

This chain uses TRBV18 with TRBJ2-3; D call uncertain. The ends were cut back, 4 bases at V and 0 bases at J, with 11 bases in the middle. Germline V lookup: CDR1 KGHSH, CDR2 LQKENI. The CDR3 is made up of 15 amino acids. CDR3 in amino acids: CASSQFPPSTDTQYF. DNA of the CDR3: TGTGCCAGCTCACAGTTCCCTCCTAGCACAGATACGCAGTATTTT.

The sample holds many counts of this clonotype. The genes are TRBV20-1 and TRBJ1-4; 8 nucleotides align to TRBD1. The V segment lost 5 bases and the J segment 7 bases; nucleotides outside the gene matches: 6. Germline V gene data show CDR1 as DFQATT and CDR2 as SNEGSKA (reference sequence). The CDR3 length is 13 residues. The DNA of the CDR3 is TGCAGTGCTCCCCCAGGGGGCGGTGAAAAACTGTTTTTT. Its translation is CSAPPGGGEKLFF.

The CDR3 sequence: CASSQEATGGYTF. CDR3 nucleotides: TGTGCCAGCAGCCAAGAGGCGACTGGGGGCTACACCTTC. This chain uses TRBV14 with TRBJ1-2; D remains unclear. The germline V gene has CDR1 SGHDN and CDR2 FVKESK. CDR3 length: 13 residues. Deletions cut 0 bases from V and 8 bases from J, with 10 bases between.

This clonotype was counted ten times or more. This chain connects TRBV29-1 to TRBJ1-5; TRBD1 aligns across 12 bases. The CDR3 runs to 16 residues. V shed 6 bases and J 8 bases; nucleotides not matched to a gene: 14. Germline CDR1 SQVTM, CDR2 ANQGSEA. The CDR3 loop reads CSVWEVGQGAVKPQHF. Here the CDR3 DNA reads TGCAGCGTATGGGAGGTGGGACAGGGGGCAGTTAAGCCCCAGCATTTT.

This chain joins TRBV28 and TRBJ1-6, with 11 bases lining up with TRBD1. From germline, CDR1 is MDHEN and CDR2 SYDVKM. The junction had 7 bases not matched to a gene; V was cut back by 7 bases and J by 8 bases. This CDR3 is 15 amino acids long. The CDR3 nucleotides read TGTGCCAGCAAAGGGGACAGGGGGAAGGATTCACCCCTCCACTTT. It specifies CASKGDRGKDSPLHF.

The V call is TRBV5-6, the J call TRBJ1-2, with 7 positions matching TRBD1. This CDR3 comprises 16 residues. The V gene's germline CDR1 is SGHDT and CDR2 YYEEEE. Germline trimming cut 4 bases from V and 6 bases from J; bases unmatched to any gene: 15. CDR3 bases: TGTGCCAGCAGCACCGGAACAGACAGGGCAAGGAATGGCTACACCTTC. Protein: CASSTGTDRARNGYTF.

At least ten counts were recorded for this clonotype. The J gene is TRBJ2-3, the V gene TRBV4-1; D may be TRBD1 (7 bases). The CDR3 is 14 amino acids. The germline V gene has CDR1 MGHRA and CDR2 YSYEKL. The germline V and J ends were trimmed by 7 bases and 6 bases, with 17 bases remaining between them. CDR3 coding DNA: TGCGCCAGCAAGGTCGACAGGGAGGTGGATACGCAGTATTTT. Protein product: CASKVDREVDTQYF.

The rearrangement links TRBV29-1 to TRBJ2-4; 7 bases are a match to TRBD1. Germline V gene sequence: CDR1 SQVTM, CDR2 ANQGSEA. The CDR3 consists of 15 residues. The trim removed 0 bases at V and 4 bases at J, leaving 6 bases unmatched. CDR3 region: CSVEEAGTAKNIQYF. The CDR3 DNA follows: TGCAGCGTTGAAGAGGCCGGGACAGCGAAAAACATTCAGTACTTC. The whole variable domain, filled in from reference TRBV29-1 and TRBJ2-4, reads SAVISQKPSRDICQRGTSLTIQCQVDSQVTMMFWYRQQPGQSLTLIATANQGSEATYESGFVIDKFPISRPNLTFSTLTVSNMSPEDSSIYLCSVEEAGTAKNIQYFGAGTRLSVL.

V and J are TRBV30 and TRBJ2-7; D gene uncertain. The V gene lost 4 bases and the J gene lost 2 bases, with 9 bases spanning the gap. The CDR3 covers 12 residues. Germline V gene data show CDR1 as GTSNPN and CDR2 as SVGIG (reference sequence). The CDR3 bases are TGTGCCTGGAAGGGCTCAGCCTACGAGCAGTACTTC. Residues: CAWKGSAYEQYF.